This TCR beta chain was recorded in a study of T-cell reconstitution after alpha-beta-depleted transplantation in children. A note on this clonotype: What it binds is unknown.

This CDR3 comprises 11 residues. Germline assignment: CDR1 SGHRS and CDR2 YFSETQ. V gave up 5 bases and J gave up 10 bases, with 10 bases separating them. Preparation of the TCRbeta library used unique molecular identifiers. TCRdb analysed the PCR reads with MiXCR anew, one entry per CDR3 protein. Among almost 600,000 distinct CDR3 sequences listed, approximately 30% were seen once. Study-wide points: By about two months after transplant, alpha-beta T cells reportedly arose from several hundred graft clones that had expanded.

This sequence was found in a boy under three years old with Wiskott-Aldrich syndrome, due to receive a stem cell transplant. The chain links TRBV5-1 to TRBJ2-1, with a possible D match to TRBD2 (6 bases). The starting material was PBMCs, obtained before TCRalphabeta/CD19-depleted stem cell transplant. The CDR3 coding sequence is TGCGCCAGCAGGGCGGAGGGGGAGCAGTTCTTC. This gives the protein CASRAEGEQFF.